This T cell receptor beta chain was identified during a study of blood T cell repertoires in COVID-19. Study background: The United States, Italy and Spain were the sources of the acute and convalescent COVID-19 samples. Sample material is recorded as cDNA or gDNA derived from T cells, B-cell-depleted T cells, or PBMCs.

Germline V lookup: CDR1 SNHLY, CDR2 FYNNEI. Trimming took off 3 bases at V and 7 bases at J, with 9 bases between the two ends. The CDR3 runs to 12 residues. The method was immunoSEQ multiplex PCR; TCRdb's version includes in-frame clones alone and lacks a portion of them. The sample lists 75,000 to 100,000 clones, over 80% occurring once. The rearrangement links TRBV2 to TRBJ2-5, with D possibly being TRBD2 (6 bases). The TCR originated in a human donor in a cohort sampled during active COVID-19. The sample was peripheral blood. The CDR3 spells CASSDPGATQYF. For the CDR3, the DNA is TGTGCCAGCAGTGACCCGGGAGCGACCCAGTACTTC. Full variable domain (rest looked up from reference TRBV2 and TRBJ2-5): EPEVTQTPSHQVTQMGQEVILRCVPISNHLYFYWYRQILGQKVEFLVSFYNNEISEKSEIFDDQFSVERPDGSNFTLKIRSTKLEDSAMYFCASSDPGATQYFGPGTRLLVL.